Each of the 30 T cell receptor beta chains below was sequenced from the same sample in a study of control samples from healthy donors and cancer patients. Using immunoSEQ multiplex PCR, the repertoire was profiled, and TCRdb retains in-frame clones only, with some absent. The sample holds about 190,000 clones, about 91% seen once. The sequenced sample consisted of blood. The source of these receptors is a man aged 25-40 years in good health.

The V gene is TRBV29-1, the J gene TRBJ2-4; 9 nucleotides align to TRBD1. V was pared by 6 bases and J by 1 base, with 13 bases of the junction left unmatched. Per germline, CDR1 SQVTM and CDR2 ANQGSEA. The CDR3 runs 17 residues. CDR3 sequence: CSVKNYGTGWAKNIQYF. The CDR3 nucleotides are TGCAGCGTCAAAAACTACGGGACAGGGTGGGCCAAAAACATTCAGTACTTC.

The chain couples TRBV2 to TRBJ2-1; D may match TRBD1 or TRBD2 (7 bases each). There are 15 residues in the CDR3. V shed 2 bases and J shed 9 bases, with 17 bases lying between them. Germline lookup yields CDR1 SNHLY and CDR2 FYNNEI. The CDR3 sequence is CASSERQGGTFEQFF. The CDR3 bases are TGTGCCAGCAGTGAAAGGCAGGGGGGGACATTTGAGCAGTTCTTC.

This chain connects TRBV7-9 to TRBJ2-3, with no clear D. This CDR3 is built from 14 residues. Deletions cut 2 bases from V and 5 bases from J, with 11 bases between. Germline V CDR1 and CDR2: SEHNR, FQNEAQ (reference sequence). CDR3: CASSLSAVGDTQYF. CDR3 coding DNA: TGTGCCAGCAGCTTATCCGCAGTTGGAGATACGCAGTATTTT.

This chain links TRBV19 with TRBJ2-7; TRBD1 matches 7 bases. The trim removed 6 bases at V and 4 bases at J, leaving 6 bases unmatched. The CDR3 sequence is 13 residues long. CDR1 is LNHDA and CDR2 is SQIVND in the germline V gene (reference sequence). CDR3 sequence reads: CASRAPRGYEQYF. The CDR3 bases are TGTGCCAGTAGAGCCCCCAGGGGGTACGAGCAGTACTTC.

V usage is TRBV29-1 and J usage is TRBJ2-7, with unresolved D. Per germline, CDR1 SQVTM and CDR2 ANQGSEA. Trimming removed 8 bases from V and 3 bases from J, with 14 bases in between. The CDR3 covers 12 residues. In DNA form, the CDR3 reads TGCAGCATTATAAGGCCAGGCTACGAGCAGTACTTC. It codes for CSIIRPGYEQYF.

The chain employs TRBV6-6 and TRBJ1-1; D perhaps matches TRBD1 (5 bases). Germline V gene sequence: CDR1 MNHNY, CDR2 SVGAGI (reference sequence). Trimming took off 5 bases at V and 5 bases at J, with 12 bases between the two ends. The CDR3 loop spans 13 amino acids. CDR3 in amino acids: CASSPGGRTEAFF. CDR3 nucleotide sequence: TGTGCCAGCAGTCCCGGGGGACGAACTGAAGCTTTCTTT.

The CDR3 nucleotides are TGTGCCAGCAGTTTAACGGGGGGCTACACCTTC. Protein sequence: CASSLTGGYTF. The rearrangement links TRBV27 to TRBJ1-2, with unresolved D. Germline-derived CDR1 and CDR2 are MNHEY and SMNVEV (reference sequence). The length of the CDR3 is 11 residues. V lost 2 bases and J lost 8, with 6 bases in between.

The CDR3 DNA follows: TGTGCTACAGGACTAGCGGCTAGGAATGAGCAGTTCTTC. Protein product: CATGLAARNEQFF. The V call is TRBV12-5, the J call TRBJ2-1, with 10 bases fitting TRBD2. Germline V gene lookup returns CDR1 LGHNT and CDR2 FRNRAP. This CDR3 is built from 13 residues. V shed 10 bases, J shed 7 bases, and the junction held 7 bases outside the gene matches.

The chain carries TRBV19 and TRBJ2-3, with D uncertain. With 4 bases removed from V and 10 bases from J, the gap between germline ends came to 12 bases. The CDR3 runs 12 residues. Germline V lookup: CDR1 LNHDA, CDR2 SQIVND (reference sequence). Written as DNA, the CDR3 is TGTGCCAGTAGTACCCGAGCTGAAGCGCAGTATTTT. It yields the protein CASSTRAEAQYF. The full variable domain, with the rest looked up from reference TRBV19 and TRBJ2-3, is DGGITQSPKYLFRKEGQNVTLSCEQNLNHDAMYWYRQDPGQGLRLIYYSQIVNDFQKGDIAEGYSVSREKKESFPLTVTSAQKNPTAFYLCASSTRAEAQYFGPGTRLTVL.

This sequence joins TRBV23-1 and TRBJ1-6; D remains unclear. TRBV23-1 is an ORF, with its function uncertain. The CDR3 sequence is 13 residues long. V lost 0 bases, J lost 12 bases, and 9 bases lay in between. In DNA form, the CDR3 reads TGCGCCAGCAGTCAATCGAATTGGGAACCCCTCCACTTT. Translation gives CASSQSNWEPLHF.

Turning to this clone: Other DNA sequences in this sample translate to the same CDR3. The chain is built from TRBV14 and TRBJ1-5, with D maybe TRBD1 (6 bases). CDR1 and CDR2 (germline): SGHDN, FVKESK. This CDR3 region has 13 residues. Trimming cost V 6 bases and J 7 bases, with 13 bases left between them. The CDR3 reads CASSQDSRQPQHF. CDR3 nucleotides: TGTGCCAGCAGTCAGGACAGCCGGCAGCCCCAGCATTTT.

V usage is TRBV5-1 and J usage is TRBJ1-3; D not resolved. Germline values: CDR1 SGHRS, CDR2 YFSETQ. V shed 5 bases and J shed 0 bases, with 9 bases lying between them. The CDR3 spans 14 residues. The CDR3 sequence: CASRPTLSGNTIYF. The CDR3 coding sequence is TGCGCCAGCAGACCCACCCTCTCTGGAAACACCATATATTTT.

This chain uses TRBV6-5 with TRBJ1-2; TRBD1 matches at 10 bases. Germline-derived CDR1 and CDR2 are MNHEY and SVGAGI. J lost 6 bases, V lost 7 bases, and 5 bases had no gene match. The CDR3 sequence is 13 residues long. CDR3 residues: CASNTGTGDGYTF. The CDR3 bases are TGTGCCAGCAATACCGGGACAGGGGATGGCTACACCTTC.

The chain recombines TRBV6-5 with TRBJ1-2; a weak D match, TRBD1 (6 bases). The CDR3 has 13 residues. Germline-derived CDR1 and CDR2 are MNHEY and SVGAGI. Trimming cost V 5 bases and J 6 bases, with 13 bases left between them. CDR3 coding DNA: TGTGCCAGCAGTACGACAGGTTTGAATGGCTACACCTTC. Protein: CASSTTGLNGYTF.

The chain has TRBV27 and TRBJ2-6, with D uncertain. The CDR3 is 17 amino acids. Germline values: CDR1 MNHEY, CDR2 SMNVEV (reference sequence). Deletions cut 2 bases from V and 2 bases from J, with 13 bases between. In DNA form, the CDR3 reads TGTGCCAGCAGTTTACCGGCAGGTTGGGCTGGGGCCAACGTCCTGACTTTC. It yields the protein CASSLPAGWAGANVLTF.

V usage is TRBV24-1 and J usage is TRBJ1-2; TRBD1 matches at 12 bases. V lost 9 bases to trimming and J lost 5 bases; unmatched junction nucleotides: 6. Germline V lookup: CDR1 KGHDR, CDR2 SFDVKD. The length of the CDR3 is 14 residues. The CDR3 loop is CATRGTGGRYGYTF. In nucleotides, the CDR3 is TGTGCCACCCGTGGGACAGGGGGCCGGTATGGCTACACCTTC.

Here the CDR3 DNA reads TGCGCCAGCAGTGAGGACTACCCTAGCACAGATACGCAGTATTTT. Protein product: CASSEDYPSTDTQYF. The chain joins TRBV10-1 to TRBJ2-3; D might be TRBD2 (5 bases). The CDR3 extends over 15 amino acids. Germline CDR1 WNHNN, CDR2 SYGVQD (reference sequence). V shed 2 bases and J shed 0 bases, with 9 bases lying between them.

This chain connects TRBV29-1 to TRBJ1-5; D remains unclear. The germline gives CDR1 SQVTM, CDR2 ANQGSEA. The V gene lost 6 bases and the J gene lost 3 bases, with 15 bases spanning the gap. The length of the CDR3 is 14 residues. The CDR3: CSVSSGRPNQPQHF. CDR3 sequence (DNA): TGCAGCGTGTCGAGCGGGAGGCCCAATCAGCCCCAGCATTTT. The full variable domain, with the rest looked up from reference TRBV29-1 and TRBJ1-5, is SAVISQKPSRDICQRGTSLTIQCQVDSQVTMMFWYRQQPGQSLTLIATANQGSEATYESGFVIDKFPISRPNLTFSTLTVSNMSPEDSSIYLCSVSSGRPNQPQHFGDGTRLSIL.

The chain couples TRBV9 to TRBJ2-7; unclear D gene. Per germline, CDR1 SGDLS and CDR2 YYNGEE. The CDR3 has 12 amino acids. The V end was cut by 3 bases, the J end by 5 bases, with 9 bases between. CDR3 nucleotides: TGTGCCAGCAGCGCCGGAGTGAACGAGCAGTACTTC. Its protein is CASSAGVNEQYF.

CDR3 region: CASSRGESSYEQYF. CDR3 coding DNA: TGCGCCAGCAGCCGGGGCGAGTCCTCCTACGAGCAGTACTTC. The J gene is TRBJ2-7, the V gene TRBV5-1; D may match TRBD1 or TRBD2 (5 bases each). The CDR3 covers 14 residues. Per germline, CDR1 SGHRS and CDR2 YFSETQ. Deletions cut 4 bases from V and 0 bases from J, with 11 bases between.

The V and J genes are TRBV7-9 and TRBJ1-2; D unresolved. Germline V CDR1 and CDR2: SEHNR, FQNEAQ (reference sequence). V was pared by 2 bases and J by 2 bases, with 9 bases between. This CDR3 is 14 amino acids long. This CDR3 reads CASSLHGSNYGYTF. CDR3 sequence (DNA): TGTGCCAGCAGCTTACACGGCAGCAACTATGGCTACACCTTC.

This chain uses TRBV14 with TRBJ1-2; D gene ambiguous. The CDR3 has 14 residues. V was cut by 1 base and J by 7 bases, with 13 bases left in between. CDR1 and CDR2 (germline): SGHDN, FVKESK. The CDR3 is CASSQVASYGGYTF. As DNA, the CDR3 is TGTGCCAGCAGCCAAGTCGCCAGCTATGGTGGCTACACCTTC.

The CDR3, as DNA: TGTGCCAGCTCCCCCTTGGGGGTACACGAGCAGTACTTC. Encoded protein: CASSPLGVHEQYF. The J gene is TRBJ2-7, the V gene TRBV18; D is possibly TRBD1 or TRBD2 (5 bases each). Germline values: CDR1 KGHSH, CDR2 LQKENI. V lost 6 bases and J lost 5, with 14 bases in between. This CDR3 contains 13 residues. Full variable domain (rest looked up from reference TRBV18 and TRBJ2-7): NAGVMQNPRHLVRRRGQEARLRCSPMKGHSHVYWYRQLPEEGLKFMVYLQKENIIDESGMPKERFSAEFPKEGPSILRIQQVVRGDSAAYFCASSPLGVHEQYFGPGTRLTVT.

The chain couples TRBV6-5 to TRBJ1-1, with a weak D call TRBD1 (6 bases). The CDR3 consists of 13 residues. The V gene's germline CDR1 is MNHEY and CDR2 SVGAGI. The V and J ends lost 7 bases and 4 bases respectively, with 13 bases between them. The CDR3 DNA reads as TGTGCCAGCACACATTCGGGGGCCACTGAAGCTTTCTTT. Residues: CASTHSGATEAFF.

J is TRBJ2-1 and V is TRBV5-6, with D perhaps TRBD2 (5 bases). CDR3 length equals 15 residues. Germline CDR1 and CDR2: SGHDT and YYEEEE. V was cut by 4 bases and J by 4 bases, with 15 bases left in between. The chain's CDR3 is CASSIGPGIYNEQFF. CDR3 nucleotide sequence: TGTGCCAGCAGCATAGGGCCGGGGATATACAATGAGCAGTTCTTC.

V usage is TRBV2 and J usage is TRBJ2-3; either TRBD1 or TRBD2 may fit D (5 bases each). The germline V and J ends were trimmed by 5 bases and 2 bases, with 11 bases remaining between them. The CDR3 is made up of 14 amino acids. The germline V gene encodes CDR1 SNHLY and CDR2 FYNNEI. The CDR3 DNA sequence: TGTGCCAGCAGTCGATCAGGGACCACAGATACGCAGTATTTT. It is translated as CASSRSGTTDTQYF.

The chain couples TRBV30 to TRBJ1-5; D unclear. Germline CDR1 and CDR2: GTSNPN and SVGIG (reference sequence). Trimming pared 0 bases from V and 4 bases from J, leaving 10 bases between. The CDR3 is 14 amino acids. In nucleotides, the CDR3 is TGTGCCTGGAGTGTATCGGCAGAGAATCAGCCCCAGCATTTT. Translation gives CAWSVSAENQPQHF.

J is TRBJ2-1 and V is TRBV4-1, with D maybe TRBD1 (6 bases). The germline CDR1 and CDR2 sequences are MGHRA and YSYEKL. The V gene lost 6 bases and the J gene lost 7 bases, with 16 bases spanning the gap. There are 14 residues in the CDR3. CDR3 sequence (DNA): TGCGCCAGCAGACAGGGCCCCTTGGTGAATGAGCAGTTCTTC. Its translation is CASRQGPLVNEQFF.

The CDR3: CSALRLYGYTF. The CDR3 coding sequence is TGCAGTGCGCTAAGACTCTATGGCTACACCTTC. This rearrangement joins TRBV20-1 to TRBJ1-2; no definite D call. V was pared by 6 bases and J by 4 bases, with 9 bases between. The CDR3 runs 11 residues. Germline loops: CDR1 DFQATT, CDR2 SNEGSKA (reference sequence).

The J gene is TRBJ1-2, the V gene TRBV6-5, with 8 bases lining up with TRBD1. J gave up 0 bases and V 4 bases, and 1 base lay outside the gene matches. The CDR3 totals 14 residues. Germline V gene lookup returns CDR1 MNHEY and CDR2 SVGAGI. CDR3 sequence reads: CASSLTGANYGYTF. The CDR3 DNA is TGTGCCAGCAGTTTGACAGGGGCTAACTATGGCTACACCTTC.